Listed below are T cell receptor beta chains from one sample, sequenced in a study of cytomegalovirus exposure and HLA in healthy donors. The protocol was immunoSEQ multiplex PCR, while the TCRdb copy is restricted to in-frame clones and leaves out a portion. The data show about 120,000 clones, with 77% seen just once and 11% held by the top ten. Sequenced material: PBMCs. These receptor sequences come from a man between 40 and 49 years old in good health and CMV-seropositive. CDR3s include the opening cysteine and the closing phenylalanine or tryptophan. The D gene is left open where the match is weak. Clone sizes are given selectively: once, few, many, or a class where the clone is expanded.

J | size | D | V | CDR3 | DNA
TRBJ1-5 | few | NA | TRBV6-1 | CASSEATENQPQHF | TGTGCCAGCAGTGAAGCGACAGAAAATCAGCCCCAGCATTTT
TRBJ2-6 | few | NA | TRBV25-1 | CASSDHSGANVLTF | TGTGCCAGCAGTGACCACTCTGGGGCCAACGTCCTGACTTTC
TRBJ2-7 | NA | NA | TRBV18 | CASSPVQAYEQYF | TGTGCCAGCTCACCAGTACAGGCCTACGAGCAGTACTTC
TRBJ1-4 | NA | TRBD1 | TRBV7-9 | CASSPGQGATNEKLFF | TGTGCCAGCAGCCCCGGACAGGGGGCAACTAATGAAAAACTGTTTTTT
TRBJ2-3 | once | NA | TRBV5-3 | CARSLRGSTDTQYF | TGTGCCAGAAGCTTGCGCGGGAGCACAGATACGCAGTATTTT
TRBJ2-3 | NA | TRBD2 | TRBV9 | CASSLRSTSGPHFF | TGTGCCAGCAGCTTAAGGTCAACTAGCGGACCGCATTTTTTT
TRBJ1-3 | NA | NA | TRBV30 | CAWSQRTIYF | TGTGCCTGGAGCCAGCGCACCATATATTTT
TRBJ1-1 | NA | TRBD1 | TRBV9 | CASSVDRANTEAFF | TGTGCCAGCAGCGTTGACAGGGCAAACACTGAAGCTTTCTTT
TRBJ2-5 | NA | TRBD1 | TRBV18 | CASSINRGFTETQYF | TGTGCCAGCTCGATTAACAGGGGCTTCACAGAGACCCAGTACTTC
TRBJ1-1 | NA | NA | TRBV7-3 | CASSQNPNTEAFF | TGTGCCAGCAGCCAGAATCCGAACACTGAAGCTTTCTTT
TRBJ1-5 | NA | NA | TRBV6-5 | CASMGQHSNQPQHF | TGTGCCAGCATGGGGCAGCATAGCAATCAGCCCCAGCATTTT
TRBJ1-5 | NA | NA | TRBV19 | CASSIDRTDLGNQPQHF | TGTGCCAGTAGTATAGATAGGACAGATCTCGGCAATCAGCCCCAGCATTTT